The 10 T cell receptor beta chains reported below all come from one sample, sequenced in a study of T cells after yellow fever vaccination. MiXCR was run by TCRdb on the 5' RACE reads, yielding one entry per CDR3 protein. The table shows some 350,000 distinct CDR3 sequences, with approximately 10% occurring only once. The sample was PBMCs, taken on the day of the first yellow fever vaccination. The receptors originated from a man between 18 and 29 years old who received the YFV17D yellow fever vaccine.

This clonotype was observed a few times. The V call is TRBV9, the J call TRBJ2-3; TRBD2 agrees at 8 bases. CDR3 length equals 17 residues. Germline CDR1 SGDLS, CDR2 YYNGEE. J was trimmed by 0 bases and V by 4 bases; bases with no gene match: 10. The CDR3 loop is CASSNRAGALSTDTQYF. CDR3 bases: TGTGCCAGCAGCAACCGAGCGGGGGCTTTAAGCACAGATACGCAGTATTTT.

This clonotype was counted only a few times. For the CDR3, the DNA is TGCAGTGCTAGAGTCTGGGACGAGGGGACAGAGGCAATTTATGGAAACACCATATATTTT. This translates into CSARVWDEGTEAIYGNTIYF. This chain links TRBV20-1 with TRBJ1-3; 7 bases align to TRBD1. The CDR3 spans 20 residues. V dropped 1 base and J dropped 3; count of bases not matched to a gene: 21. Germline CDR1 reads DFQATT; CDR2 reads SNEGSKA (reference sequence).

This chain joins TRBV4-2 and TRBJ2-3, with TRBD1 matching 9 bases. V dropped 0 bases and J dropped 7; count of bases not matched to a gene: 17. The germline gives CDR1 LGHNA, CDR2 YNFKEQ. The CDR3 has 19 residues. The CDR3 region has the DNA TGTGCCAGCAGCCAAGATGGGGGGGACAGGGACGATATTGTCAATACGCAGTATTTT. Its translation is CASSQDGGDRDDIVNTQYF.

This clonotype was observed many times. The V call is TRBV6-2 or TRBV6-3, the J call TRBJ2-1; TRBD2 might be the D (5 bases). The CDR3 has 13 amino acids. Per the germline V gene, CDR1 is MNHEY and CDR2 is SVGEGT. The V end lost 6 bases, the J end lost 8 bases, and 14 bases lay between the germline ends. The CDR3 DNA is TGTGCCAGCAGCCGGCGAGCGGCCCATGAGCAGTTCTTC. This sequence encodes CASSRRAAHEQFF.

The chain couples TRBV7-9 to TRBJ2-7; TRBD1 aligns across 8 bases. Germline CDR1 and CDR2: SEHNR and FQNEAQ (reference sequence). The CDR3 sequence is 14 residues long. J gave up 2 bases and V 5 bases, and 5 bases lay outside the gene matches. CDR3 bases: TGTGCCAGCAGCAAGACAGGGGTGGCCTACGAGCAGTACGTC. This gives the protein CASSKTGVAYEQYV.

In this sample, this clonotype turned up many times. The chain has TRBV12-3 or TRBV12-4 and TRBJ1-5, with a possible D match to TRBD1 (6 bases). The CDR3 runs to 15 residues. V was shortened by 1 base and J by 1 base, with 8 bases between the two germline ends. CDR3 sequence reads: CASSLVTGSNQPQHF. In DNA form, the CDR3 reads TGTGCCAGCAGTTTAGTAACAGGGAGCAATCAGCCCCAGCATTTT.

The J gene is TRBJ2-2, the V gene TRBV6-2 or TRBV6-3; no clear D gene. Germline V gene sequence: CDR1 MNHEY, CDR2 SVGEGT. V was cut by 5 bases and J by 8 bases, with 6 bases left in between. The CDR3 runs 11 residues. The DNA for the CDR3 is TGTGCCAGCAGTACCCTTGGGGAGCTGTTTTTT. It yields the protein CASSTLGELFF.

This clonotype was seen ten or more times. V is TRBV4-1 and J is TRBJ2-3, with D hard to call. There are 13 residues in the CDR3. V dropped 2 bases and J dropped 4 bases, with 7 bases sitting between them. The V gene's germline CDR1 is MGHRA and CDR2 YSYEKL. Here the CDR3 reads CASSQQGSDTQYF. In DNA form, the CDR3 reads TGCGCCAGCAGCCAACAAGGGTCAGATACGCAGTATTTT.

The chain couples TRBV4-1 to TRBJ2-7; no definite D call. CDR1 and CDR2 (germline): MGHRA, YSYEKL. The CDR3 has 15 residues. The V end was cut by 0 bases, the J end by 5 bases, with 14 bases between. The CDR3 DNA reads TGCGCCAGCAGCCAAGAAGGAAGGGCGAACCACGAGCAGTACTTC. Its protein product is CASSQEGRANHEQYF.

In DNA, the CDR3 is TGTGCCAGCCAACCGGGGGGGCGTGATACGCAGTATTTT. This codes for CASQPGGRDTQYF. The chain joins TRBV3-1 to TRBJ2-3; TRBD2 matches at 8 bases. J was trimmed by 6 bases and V by 8 bases; bases with no gene match: 7. Looked up from germline, CDR1 is LGHDT and CDR2 is YNNKEL (reference sequence). The CDR3 loop spans 13 amino acids.